Below, 25 T cell receptor beta chains from the same sample are listed, as sequenced in a study of shared clonotypes between healthy human individuals. This table comes from immunoSEQ multiplex PCR, and its TCRdb copy is limited to in-frame clones, with some not included. The table records 2 million to 2.5 million clones, approximately 96% of them present only once. Sequencing input: naive CD4+ T cells sorted from blood. Documented subset: CD45RA+ positively selected. These receptors were obtained from a man aged 18 to 29 in good health.

The V gene is TRBV6-1, the J gene TRBJ2-3; 7 bases line up with TRBD1. With 5 bases clipped from V and 5 bases from J, the junction kept 10 bases outside the gene matches. The CDR3 is 15 residues long. CDR1 is MNHNS and CDR2 is SASEGT in the germline V gene. The CDR3 here is CASSPRVYRGDTQYF. CDR3 DNA sequence: TGTGCCAGCAGTCCCAGGGTTTACAGGGGAGATACGCAGTATTTT.

J is TRBJ2-2 and V is TRBV10-2; TRBD2 matches 7 bases. Germline values: CDR1 WSHSY, CDR2 SAAADI. Unmatched junction bases numbered 7, after V lost 6 bases and J lost 6 bases. The CDR3 has 14 residues. The chain's CDR3 is CASRAGAGPGELFF. CDR3 DNA: TGCGCCAGCAGGGCGGGAGCCGGTCCCGGGGAGCTGTTTTTT.

This clone was observed once. The chain links TRBV2 to TRBJ2-1; 10 bases are a match to TRBD2. Unmatched junction bases numbered 6, after V lost 4 bases and J lost 9 bases. Germline V gives CDR1 SNHLY, CDR2 FYNNEI. This CDR3 spans 14 amino acids. The CDR3 coding sequence is TGTGCCAGCAGTGCAGCGGGAGGGCCCAGTGAGCAGTTCTTC. It yields the protein CASSAAGGPSEQFF.

The genes are TRBV5-1 and TRBJ2-7, with D uncertain. Germline CDR1 is SGHRS and CDR2 is YFSETQ. The ends were cut back, 4 bases at V and 6 bases at J, with 14 bases in the middle. The CDR3 runs to 13 residues. DNA of the CDR3: TGCGCCAGCAGCCCCAACATACGTGGCGAGCAGTACTTC. This codes for CASSPNIRGEQYF.

The CDR3 loop reads CASSLLAGVRYF. The CDR3 bases are TGTGCCAGCTCACTCTTAGCGGGAGTGAGGTATTTT. The rearrangement links TRBV18 to TRBJ2-3, with 9 bases fitting TRBD2. Per germline, CDR1 KGHSH and CDR2 LQKENI. V lost 4 bases and J lost 14; bases outside the gene matches: 7. The CDR3 length is 12 residues.

The chain is built from TRBV6-5 and TRBJ2-1, with 10 positions matching TRBD1. V was clipped by 5 bases and J by 7 bases; unmatched bases: 8. The CDR3 consists of 15 residues. Germline-derived CDR1 and CDR2 are MNHEY and SVGAGI. The DNA of the CDR3 is TGTGCCAGCAGTCCCGACAGGGGGCAGGGGAATGAGCAGTTCTTC. Translated, it gives CASSPDRGQGNEQFF.

The genes are TRBV5-1 and TRBJ1-2; possibly TRBD1 for D (5 bases). CDR1 is SGHRS, CDR2 YFSETQ, per germline. Trimming took 1 base from V and 3 from J, leaving 16 bases between them. This CDR3 is built from 16 residues. The CDR3 nucleotides read TGCGCCAGCAGCTTGAACCTGGGACGGCGGGACTATGGCTACACCTTC. It is translated as CASSLNLGRRDYGYTF.

The J gene is TRBJ2-7, the V gene TRBV7-9; 7 nucleotides agree with TRBD2. The CDR3 extends over 16 amino acids. From germline, CDR1 is SEHNR and CDR2 FQNEAQ (reference sequence). Trimming took 5 bases from V and 1 from J; bases not matched to a gene: 11. The CDR3 nucleotides are TGTGCCAGCAGCCCAGGAAGAGGACTAGAGTCCTACGAGCAGTACTTC. Protein sequence: CASSPGRGLESYEQYF.

The chain is built from TRBV6-5 and TRBJ1-2, with D uncertain. CDR3 length equals 14 residues. From germline, CDR1 is MNHEY and CDR2 SVGAGI. V was pared by 7 bases and J by 12 bases, with 24 bases between. CDR3: CASTAADSVGWDTF. CDR3 in DNA: TGTGCCAGCACCGCCGCCGATTCAGTTGGGTGGGACACCTTC.

The chain uses TRBV7-3 and TRBJ2-1; 7 nucleotides agree with TRBD2. The CDR3 spans 15 residues. The ends lost 0 bases at V and 3 bases at J; junction bases unmatched: 2. CDR1 is SGHTA, CDR2 FQGTGA, per germline. The CDR3 sequence: CASSLTASGYNEQFF. In DNA form, the CDR3 reads TGTGCCAGCAGCTTAACTGCTAGCGGCTACAATGAGCAGTTCTTC.

Worth noting for this clone: The same CDR3 arises from other DNA sequences in this sample as well. V is TRBV7-9 and J is TRBJ1-2, with D possibly being TRBD1 (6 bases). CDR1 and CDR2 (germline): SEHNR, FQNEAQ (reference sequence). Trimming left V 5 bases short and J 3 bases short, with 7 bases between. This CDR3 contains 12 residues. CDR3 region: CASSRTDYGYTF. The DNA of the CDR3 is TGTGCCAGCAGCCGGACAGACTATGGCTACACCTTC.

The rearrangement links TRBV6-6 to TRBJ2-1; no clear D. Trimming pared 7 bases from V and 7 bases from J, leaving 14 bases between. Germline CDR1 reads MNHNY; CDR2 reads SVGAGI (reference sequence). The CDR3 runs 13 residues. CDR3 region: CASTHRLRNEQFF. CDR3 coding DNA: TGTGCCAGCACCCATAGGTTGAGGAATGAGCAGTTCTTC.

The V call is TRBV10-3, the J call TRBJ2-5; 8 bases fit TRBD1. Germline CDR1 ENHRY, CDR2 SYGVKD. Trimming cost V 4 bases and J 4 bases; bases outside gene matches: 8. The CDR3 has 15 amino acids. The DNA for the CDR3 is TGTGCCATCAGTGCCCGACAGGGGAGCGGAGAGACCCAGTACTTC. Translation gives CAISARQGSGETQYF.

This clone was detected once. The chain links TRBV5-1 to TRBJ2-7, with D possibly called TRBD1 or TRBD2 (5 bases each). Germline lookup yields CDR1 SGHRS and CDR2 YFSETQ. The CDR3 spans 15 residues. Trimming took 4 bases from V and 3 from J, leaving 17 bases between them. This CDR3 is CASSIRDPVYYEQYF. In DNA form, the CDR3 reads TGCGCCAGCAGCATCCGGGACCCCGTTTACTACGAGCAGTACTTC.

This clone was detected once. Other DNA sequences in the same sample also yield this CDR3. This sequence joins TRBV10-1 and TRBJ1-1, with D hard to call. Germline V lookup: CDR1 WNHNN, CDR2 SYGVQD (reference sequence). Trimming left V 1 base short and J 2 bases short, with 5 bases between. This CDR3 has 13 amino acids. CDR3 in DNA: TGCGCCAGCAGTGAGTTAATAAACACTGAAGCTTTCTTT. Translated, it gives CASSELINTEAFF.

The gene calls are TRBV7-9 and TRBJ2-2; TRBD1 agrees at 8 bases. After removal of 5 bases from V and 1 base from J, the junction contained 6 bases not matched to a gene. Germline CDR1 and CDR2: SEHNR and FQNEAQ (reference sequence). The CDR3 totals 16 residues. Written as DNA, the CDR3 is TGTGCCAGCAGCCAGGGGGCGAGGGGGAACACCGGGGAGCTGTTTTTT. The encoded protein is CASSQGARGNTGELFF.

The V and J genes are TRBV7-3 and TRBJ2-6; D is uncertain. CDR1 and CDR2 (germline): SGHTA, FQGTGA. With 3 bases removed from V and 4 bases from J, the gap between germline ends came to 4 bases. The CDR3 spans 13 residues. CDR3 region: CASSFSGANVLTF. The DNA for the CDR3 is TGTGCCAGCAGCTTCTCGGGGGCCAACGTCCTGACTTTC.

The chain uses TRBV30 and TRBJ2-1; 10 positions match TRBD2. CDR1 and CDR2 from the germline V gene are GTSNPN and SVGIG (reference sequence). V shed 8 bases and J 4 bases; nucleotides not matched to a gene: 8. The CDR3 covers 14 residues. The CDR3 bases are TGTGCCGGAGGGAGGACTAGCGGATACAATGAGCAGTTCTTC. As protein: CAGGRTSGYNEQFF.

This clone was detected only once. V is TRBV18 and J is TRBJ1-6, with a possible D match to TRBD1 (6 bases). V dropped 2 bases and J dropped 9 bases, with 17 bases sitting between them. Germline V gene sequence: CDR1 KGHSH, CDR2 LQKENI. This CDR3 spans 16 amino acids. The CDR3 loop reads CASSPWNREGGSPLHF. CDR3 in DNA: TGTGCCAGCTCACCATGGAACAGGGAAGGAGGTTCACCCCTCCACTTT.

The V and J genes are TRBV9 and TRBJ2-7; TRBD2 agrees at 13 bases. Trimming cost V 3 bases and J 4 bases; bases outside gene matches: 7. This CDR3 spans 16 amino acids. Germline lookup yields CDR1 SGDLS and CDR2 YYNGEE. CDR3 sequence (DNA): TGTGCCAGCAGCGCTGGACTAGCGGGAGTTAGGTACGAGCAGTACTTC. Protein product: CASSAGLAGVRYEQYF. Supplemented by reference TRBV9 and TRBJ2-7, the full variable domain reads DSGVTQTPKHLITATGQRVTLRCSPRSGDLSVYWYQQSLDQGLQFLIQYYNGEERAKGNILERFSAQQFPDLHSELNLSSLELGDSALYFCASSAGLAGVRYEQYFGPGTRLTVT.

V is TRBV28 and J is TRBJ1-6, with TRBD1 matching 9 bases. Germline CDR1 reads MDHEN; CDR2 reads SYDVKM. With 5 bases clipped from V and 2 bases from J, the junction kept 10 bases outside the gene matches. The CDR3 length is 18 residues. CDR3 amino acids: CASSPMGGQGTYNSPLHF. The CDR3 DNA reads TGTGCCAGCAGTCCGATGGGGGGACAGGGAACCTATAATTCACCCCTCCACTTT. The complete variable domain, with remaining parts taken from reference TRBV28 and TRBJ1-6, reads DVKVTQSSRYLVKRTGEKVFLECVQDMDHENMFWYRQDPGLGLRLIYFSYDVKMKEKGDIPEGYSVSREKKERFSLILESASTNQTSMYLCASSPMGGQGTYNSPLHFGNGTRLTVT.

This chain uses TRBV14 with TRBJ1-6; no reliable D call. V was clipped by 0 bases and J by 10 bases, with 10 bases between them. The length of the CDR3 is 14 residues. Looked up from germline, CDR1 is SGHDN and CDR2 is FVKESK. For the CDR3, the DNA is TGTGCCAGCAGCCAAGATTGGCCGGTCTCACCCCTCCACTTT. Translation: CASSQDWPVSPLHF.

The genes are TRBV5-1 and TRBJ1-2; D gene unclear. Trimming shortened V by 1 base and J by 5 bases, and 12 bases separated the two germline ends. CDR1 and CDR2 (germline): SGHRS, YFSETQ. This CDR3 has 14 residues. The CDR3 region is CASSLPAPGYGYTF. The DNA of the CDR3 is TGCGCCAGCAGCTTGCCGGCCCCCGGGTATGGCTACACCTTC.

The chain combines TRBV5-6 with TRBJ2-7; no clear D gene. The CDR3 is 15 residues long. V was clipped by 3 bases and J by 7 bases, with 20 bases between them. The germline V gene encodes CDR1 SGHDT and CDR2 YYEEEE. CDR3 nucleotides: TGTGCCAGCAGCTCCCCTGGTACATATCCGGCGGAGCAGTACTTC. Translating it yields CASSSPGTYPAEQYF.

The genes are TRBV5-1 and TRBJ2-1; D possibly corresponds to TRBD2 (5 bases). Between the trimmed V and J ends, which lost 0 bases and 4 bases, there was a span of 11 bases. The CDR3 runs to 15 residues. Looked up from germline, CDR1 is SGHRS and CDR2 is YFSETQ. The CDR3 sequence is CASSLDPADYNEQFF. For the CDR3, the DNA is TGCGCCAGCAGCTTGGACCCAGCGGATTACAATGAGCAGTTCTTC. The full variable domain, in which reference TRBV5-1 and TRBJ2-1 provide the parts outside the CDR3, is KAGVTQTPRYLIKTRGQQVTLSCSPISGHRSVSWYQQTPGQGLQFLFEYFSETQRNKGNFPGRFSGRQFSNSRSEMNVSTLELGDSALYLCASSLDPADYNEQFFGPGTRLTVL.